This T cell receptor beta chain was retrieved from a study of cytomegalovirus exposure and HLA in healthy donors. In the study overall: A subsequent analysis stated that the 100 to 150 validation repertoires were run on the same platform as the roughly 670 first-cohort repertoires. General study results and limits: Reports indicated that the classifier achieved high specificity and sensitivity in diagnosing cytomegalovirus status. It was 150 to 200 TCR beta chains that were listed as cytomegalovirus-associated.

The donors were members of the validation cohort comprising over a hundred subjects, separate from the approximately 670-subject first cohort. With respect to this clone: No antigen is known for it.

Produced via immunoSEQ multiplex PCR; TCRdb's table is partial and in-frame only. The sample has under 250,000 clones, around 87% seen once. The CDR3 covers 17 residues. V dropped 1 base and J dropped 0 bases, with 13 bases sitting between them. The germline CDR1 and CDR2 sequences are SGHVS and FNYEAQ. The TCR was taken from a woman under 30 in good health and CMV-seropositive. The sequenced sample was PBMCs. The chain carries TRBV7-6 and TRBJ1-3; D perhaps matches TRBD1 (6 bases). The CDR3 DNA reads TGTGCCAGCAGCTTAGTAGGGGGACGGATCTCTGGAAACACCATATATTTT. This gives the protein CASSLVGGRISGNTIYF.